This T cell receptor beta chain was profiled in a study of cytomegalovirus exposure and HLA in healthy donors. Turning to the study itself: Earlier, almost 120 million unique TCR beta sequences were recovered from about 170 million T cells by an analysis.

PCR was performed using 60 Vbeta and 13 Jbeta primers. Data came from immunoSEQ multiplex PCR; TCRdb stores just in-frame clones and leaves some out. The sample lists about 160,000 clones, approximately 81% occurring once. This CDR3 comprises 17 residues. The J segment lost 5 bases and the V segment lost 1 base, leaving 11 bases of the junction unmatched. Germline V gene data show CDR1 as SGHRS and CDR2 as YFSETQ. This clone has just one count. These donors, healthy bone marrow donors, were studied. The specimen was PBMCs. This rearrangement joins TRBV5-1 to TRBJ2-5; TRBD2 matches 10 bases. This TCR was recovered from a man between 18 and 35 years old in good health and CMV-seropositive. The chain's CDR3 is CASSLTGSGGAGETQYF. In nucleotides, the CDR3 is TGCGCCAGCAGCTTGACGGGCAGCGGGGGGGCCGGGGAGACCCAGTACTTC.